The clone carrying this TCR beta chain has just one count. Its antigen is unidentified. The sample originates from a study of PD-1 blockade in classical Hodgkin lymphoma. General study points: Patients with a complete response exhibited baseline diversity comparable to newly diagnosed patients.

The time point: cycle 4 day 1 (C4D1), after more than five weeks of nivolumab. Patients all relapsed after autologous stem cell transplantation, and there was variation in brentuximab vedotin exposure. Sequenced by immunoSEQ multiplex PCR; TCRdb stores in-frame clones only, minus some. Of 20,000 to 25,000 clones listed, 60% to 80% were seen once; the top ten hold around 21%. With 6 bases clipped from V and 0 bases from J, the junction kept 5 bases outside the gene matches. CDR3 length: 15 amino acids. Germline assignment: CDR1 SNHLY and CDR2 FYNNEI. This sequence originates from a human donor with classical Hodgkin lymphoma. This chain joins TRBV2 and TRBJ1-1, with 9 bases aligning to TRBD1. The sequencing used peripheral blood mononuclear cells (PBMCs), collected before the fourth cycle of nivolumab. The CDR3 is CASRVQGAVNTEAFF. The DNA for the CDR3 is TGTGCCAGCAGAGTACAGGGGGCGGTGAACACTGAAGCTTTCTTT.